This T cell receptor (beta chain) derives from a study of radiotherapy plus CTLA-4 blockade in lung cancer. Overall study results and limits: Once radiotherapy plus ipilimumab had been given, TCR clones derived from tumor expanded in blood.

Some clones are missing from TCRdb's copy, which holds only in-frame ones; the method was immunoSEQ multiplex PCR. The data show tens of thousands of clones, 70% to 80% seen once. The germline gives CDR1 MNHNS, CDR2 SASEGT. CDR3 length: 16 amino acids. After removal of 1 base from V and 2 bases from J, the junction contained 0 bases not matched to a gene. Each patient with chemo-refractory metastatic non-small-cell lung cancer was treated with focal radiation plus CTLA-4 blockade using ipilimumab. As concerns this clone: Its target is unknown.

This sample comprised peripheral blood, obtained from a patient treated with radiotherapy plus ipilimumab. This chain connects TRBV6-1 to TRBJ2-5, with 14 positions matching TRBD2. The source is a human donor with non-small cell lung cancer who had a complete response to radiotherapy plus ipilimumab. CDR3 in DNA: TGTGCCAGCAGTGAAGGACTAGCGGGGGGGCAAGAGACCCAGTACTTC. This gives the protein CASSEGLAGGQETQYF.